This T cell receptor (beta chain) was observed in a study of cytomegalovirus exposure and HLA in healthy donors. Study background: Among the 398 donors who were genotyped, about 80% fell in the genetic ancestry cluster that is associated with self-reported Caucasian donors.

Primers for the PCR totalled 60 Vbeta and 13 Jbeta. The method was immunoSEQ multiplex PCR; TCRdb's version includes in-frame clones alone and lacks a portion of them. The table shows more than 95,000 clones, with more than 60% occurring only once. Per germline, CDR1 SGHKS and CDR2 YYEKEE (reference sequence). V lost 4 bases, J lost 7 bases, and 11 bases lay in between. CDR3 length: 12 residues. The sample taken for sequencing was PBMCs. The chain uses TRBV5-5 and TRBJ1-2, with D possibly being TRBD1 (5 bases). The sequence was obtained from a woman between 45 and 65 years old in good health and CMV-seropositive. The CDR3 DNA follows: TGTGCCAGCAGCGGAGGAGGGGTTGGCTACACCTTC. Translation: CASSGGGVGYTF.